Shown below are 27 T cell receptor beta chains from a single sample sequenced in a study of OX40 agonist ivuxolimab in advanced cancers. The protocol was immunoSEQ multiplex PCR, while the TCRdb copy is restricted to in-frame clones and leaves out a portion. Altogether 100,000 to 120,000 clones are present, approximately 90% being singletons, with the ten largest covering 0.25% to 0.3%. The input for sequencing was CD4+ or CD8+ T cells sorted from blood, taken in a trial of the OX40 agonist ivuxolimab. The receptors originated from an adult with an advanced solid tumor such as melanoma, head and neck, liver or kidney cancer.

The chain recombines TRBV6-6 with TRBJ1-1, with 7 bases lining up with TRBD1. This CDR3 has 13 residues. With V trimmed by 10 bases and J by 5 bases, 10 bases remained unmatched. Looked up from germline, CDR1 is MNHNY and CDR2 is SVGAGI (reference sequence). The CDR3 nucleotides are TGTGCCACCCAAAATATACAGGGGACTGAAGCTTTCTTT. It translates to CATQNIQGTEAFF.

V is TRBV7-2 and J is TRBJ1-1; TRBD1 agrees at 7 bases. J gave up 6 bases and V 0 bases, and 4 bases lay outside the gene matches. CDR1 and CDR2 (germline): SGHTA, FQGNSA. This CDR3 comprises 14 residues. The CDR3: CASSLARGGSEAFF. Written as DNA, the CDR3 is TGTGCCAGCAGCTTAGCCAGGGGGGGCTCTGAAGCTTTCTTT. Based on the CDR3 plus reference TRBV7-2 and TRBJ1-1, the full variable domain is GAGVSQSPSNKVTEKGKDVELRCDPISGHTALYWYRQSLGQGLEFLIYFQGNSAPDKSGLPSDRFSAERTGGSVSTLTIQRTQQEDSAVYLCASSLARGGSEAFFGQGTRLTVV.

This clone was detected ten times or more. Germline and junction disagree at one end, which may indicate a read error. CDR3 bases: TGTGCCAGCTCACCACTTAAGGAAATGGGAAAAGCGCGATTC. It yields the protein CASSPLKEMGKARF. This rearrangement joins TRBV18 to TRBJ1-2, with D unclear. The CDR3 consists of 14 residues. The germline V gene has CDR1 KGHSH and CDR2 LQKENI.

This clone was counted between two and nine times. This sequence joins TRBV18 and TRBJ1-2; D is unclear. This CDR3 region has 15 residues. The V and J ends lost 1 base and 2 bases respectively, with 11 bases between them. From germline, CDR1 is KGHSH and CDR2 LQKENI. CDR3 amino acids: CASSPLPESNYGYTF. The CDR3 DNA reads TGTGCCAGCTCACCACTTCCGGAATCCAACTATGGCTACACCTTC.

This chain uses TRBV7-3 with TRBJ1-5, with unresolved D. The germline V and J ends were trimmed by 6 bases and 4 bases, with 19 bases remaining between them. CDR1 is SGHTA and CDR2 is FQGTGA in the germline V gene. The CDR3 has 16 amino acids. The CDR3 loop is CASRPDRLRSNQPQHF. The CDR3 coding sequence is TGTGCCAGCAGGCCTGACCGCCTGCGGTCGAATCAGCCCCAGCATTTT.

The genes are TRBV7-2 and TRBJ2-5; the match to TRBD2 covers 8 bases. This CDR3 comprises 14 residues. J was trimmed by 7 bases and V by 5 bases; bases with no gene match: 9. Germline assignment: CDR1 SGHTA and CDR2 FQGNSA. CDR3 DNA sequence: TGTGCCAGCAGCGATGTAGCGGGGCTGGGGACCCAGTACTTC. It is translated as CASSDVAGLGTQYF.

V is TRBV20-1 and J is TRBJ1-2; TRBD1 might be the D (5 bases). V shed 6 bases and J shed 6 bases, with 11 bases lying between them. From germline, CDR1 is DFQATT and CDR2 SNEGSKA (reference sequence). This CDR3 region has 11 residues. CDR3 DNA sequence: TGCAGTGCGCACCTAGGGGATGGCTACACCTTC. It specifies CSAHLGDGYTF.

The J gene is TRBJ2-7, the V gene TRBV5-6; 8 bases fit TRBD1. V shed 0 bases and J 7 bases; nucleotides not matched to a gene: 9. Germline loops: CDR1 SGHDT, CDR2 YYEEEE. The CDR3 sequence is 15 residues long. CDR3 coding DNA: TGTGCCAGCAGCTTGGGGACAGGGTTGTATATGGAGCAGTACTTC. Protein product: CASSLGTGLYMEQYF.

J is TRBJ1-6 and V is TRBV4-2, with D tentatively TRBD1 (6 bases). This CDR3 spans 14 amino acids. Between the trimmed V and J ends, which lost 5 bases and 8 bases, there was a span of 13 bases. Looked up from germline, CDR1 is LGHNA and CDR2 is YNFKEQ. CDR3 bases: TGTGCCAGCAGCACAGGGTTTGGGGATTCACCCCTCCACTTT. This sequence encodes CASSTGFGDSPLHF.

In nucleotides, the CDR3 is TGTGCCAGCTCACTGGGACGGTCCTCTGGAAACACCATATATTTT. Its protein is CASSLGRSSGNTIYF. The chain uses TRBV18 and TRBJ1-3; D might be TRBD1 (5 bases). Germline CDR1 and CDR2: KGHSH and LQKENI. V lost 4 bases and J 0 bases, leaving 10 bases between the germline ends. The length of the CDR3 is 15 residues. Full variable domain (outside the CDR3, taken from reference TRBV18 and TRBJ1-3): NAGVMQNPRHLVRRRGQEARLRCSPMKGHSHVYWYRQLPEEGLKFMVYLQKENIIDESGMPKERFSAEFPKEGPSILRIQQVVRGDSAAYFCASSLGRSSGNTIYFGEGSWLTVV.

The chain employs TRBV6-5 and TRBJ2-2, with a tentative D call TRBD1 (6 bases). Germline loops: CDR1 MNHEY, CDR2 SVGAGI. Trimming shortened V by 6 bases and J by 5 bases, and 16 bases separated the two germline ends. This CDR3 has 15 amino acids. The CDR3 loop is CASRSQDSTTGELFF. CDR3 sequence (DNA): TGTGCCAGCAGGTCCCAGGACAGTACGACCGGGGAGCTGTTTTTT.

The chain carries TRBV7-8 and TRBJ2-3, with 9 positions matching TRBD1. Trimming cost V 4 bases and J 6 bases; bases outside gene matches: 5. CDR3 size: 14 residues. Germline CDR1 and CDR2: SGHVS and FQNEAQ. CDR3 region: CASSSGQGYDTQYF. In DNA, the CDR3 is TGTGCCAGCAGCTCGGGACAGGGCTACGATACGCAGTATTTT. The variable domain in full, with the rest retrieved from reference TRBV7-8 and TRBJ2-3, is GAGVSQSPRYKVAKRGQDVALRCDPISGHVSLFWYQQALGQGPEFLTYFQNEAQLDKSGLPSDRFFAERPEGSVSTLKIQRTQQEDSAVYLCASSSGQGYDTQYFGPGTRLTVL.

CDR3 protein: CAWMEGNYGYTF. As DNA, the CDR3 is TGTGCCTGGATGGAGGGAAACTATGGCTACACCTTC. This chain connects TRBV30 to TRBJ1-2; D not certain. V lost 4 bases to trimming and J lost 2 bases, with 8 bases between them. Germline V gene data show CDR1 as GTSNPN and CDR2 as SVGIG (reference sequence). The CDR3 is 12 residues long. Drawing the rest from reference TRBV30 and TRBJ1-2, the complete variable domain is SQTIHQWPATLVQPVGSPLSLECTVEGTSNPNLYWYRQAAGRGLQLLFYSVGIGQISSEVPQNLSASRPQDRQFILSSKKLLLSDSGFYLCAWMEGNYGYTFGSGTRLTVV.

The chain links TRBV27 to TRBJ2-5, with 8 bases matching TRBD1. Germline trimming cut 7 bases from V and 5 bases from J; bases unmatched to any gene: 12. This CDR3 is 15 amino acids long. Looked up from germline, CDR1 is MNHEY and CDR2 is SMNVEV (reference sequence). The chain's CDR3 is CASTSGQGAWETQYF. The CDR3 DNA reads TGTGCCAGCACTTCCGGGCAGGGGGCCTGGGAGACCCAGTACTTC.

This chain connects TRBV13 to TRBJ2-5, with TRBD2 as a possible D gene (5 bases). The germline CDR1 and CDR2 sequences are PRHDT and FYEKMQ (reference sequence). The germline V and J ends were trimmed by 1 base and 1 base, with 10 bases remaining between them. The CDR3 loop spans 15 amino acids. The CDR3 DNA reads TGTGCCAGCAGCTTAGACTCGGGGTTCCAAGAGACCCAGTACTTC. Translating gives CASSLDSGFQETQYF.

The chain uses TRBV5-1 and TRBJ1-1, with D uncertain. Germline V gene data show CDR1 as SGHRS and CDR2 as YFSETQ. The CDR3 length is 16 residues. V shed 0 bases and J shed 7 bases, with 19 bases lying between them. The CDR3 nucleotides are TGCGCCAGCAGCTTGGCCCAGGTGGTAGCCACGGGTGAAGCTTTCTTT. Its protein is CASSLAQVVATGEAFF.

The chain has TRBV11-3 and TRBJ2-7; D gene unclear. The CDR3 totals 14 residues. The germline V gene encodes CDR1 SGHNT and CDR2 YENEEA. The ends were cut back, 5 bases at V and 3 bases at J, with 14 bases in the middle. CDR3 protein: CASSQASRIYEQYF. The CDR3 DNA reads as TGTGCCAGCAGCCAGGCGTCCAGGATCTACGAGCAGTACTTC.

This clone came up a few times. V gene TRBV25-1 combines with J gene TRBJ1-2; D is unclear. CDR1 MGHDK and CDR2 SYGVNS come from the germline V gene. The length of the CDR3 is 12 residues. Trimming took 6 bases from V and 2 from J, leaving 7 bases between them. CDR3 protein: CASRESNYGYTF. The CDR3 DNA is TGTGCCAGCAGGGAGTCCAACTATGGCTACACCTTC.

This chain connects TRBV18 to TRBJ2-1; weak D call: TRBD2 (5 bases). CDR3 length equals 13 residues. CDR1 is KGHSH and CDR2 is LQKENI in the germline V gene. Between the trimmed V and J ends, which lost 3 bases and 4 bases, there was a span of 7 bases. The DNA of the CDR3 is TGTGCCAGCTCACCCCGAGGGTACAATGAGCAGTTCTTC. This encodes CASSPRGYNEQFF.

CDR3 sequence: CASSRDRDQSRETQYF. In DNA, the CDR3 is TGTGCCAGCAGCCGGGACAGGGACCAATCGAGGGAGACCCAGTACTTC. The chain joins TRBV7-2 to TRBJ2-5; the match to TRBD1 covers 9 bases. The CDR3 runs 16 residues. From germline, CDR1 is SGHTA and CDR2 FQGNSA. V shed 5 bases, J shed 5 bases, and the junction held 12 bases outside the gene matches.

V is TRBV18 and J is TRBJ2-5; no reliable D call. Germline CDR1 is KGHSH and CDR2 is LQKENI. The CDR3 contains 15 residues. Between the trimmed V and J ends, which lost 0 bases and 6 bases, there was a span of 14 bases. The CDR3 DNA reads TGTGCCAGCTCACCACCGTCTGTGGGCACAAAGACCCAGTACTTC. It codes for CASSPPSVGTKTQYF.

This clone was counted a single time. V is TRBV27 and J is TRBJ1-2; D not resolved. The germline CDR1 and CDR2 sequences are MNHEY and SMNVEV (reference sequence). The CDR3 sequence is 15 residues long. Between the trimmed V and J ends, which lost 7 bases and 4 bases, there was a span of 19 bases. The CDR3 loop is CASKLYDTTGYGYTF. CDR3 nucleotide sequence: TGTGCCAGCAAATTATACGACACGACTGGCTATGGCTACACCTTC.

The gene calls are TRBV6-4 and TRBJ2-3; 10 nucleotides align to TRBD2. Per the germline V gene, CDR1 is MRHNA and CDR2 is SNTAGT. The CDR3 is 17 residues long. With 2 bases clipped from V and 5 bases from J, the junction kept 10 bases outside the gene matches. CDR3 nucleotides: TGTGCCAGCAGTGACGGGGCTGGAGCGGGGGGGCAAGATACGCAGTATTTT. Translation gives CASSDGAGAGGQDTQYF.

The chain links TRBV5-1 to TRBJ2-1; 7 nucleotides align to TRBD2. Trimming cost V 4 bases and J 7 bases; bases outside gene matches: 8. Per the germline V gene, CDR1 is SGHRS and CDR2 is YFSETQ. The CDR3 runs to 14 residues. CDR3 DNA sequence: TGCGCCAGCAGCGGACGCGGGGGAGGTAATGAGCAGTTCTTC. This codes for CASSGRGGGNEQFF.

The chain combines TRBV7-9 with TRBJ2-7; D is undetermined. V dropped 5 bases and J dropped 5 bases, with 13 bases sitting between them. The CDR3 totals 13 residues. Germline V CDR1 and CDR2: SEHNR, FQNEAQ (reference sequence). The DNA for the CDR3 is TGTGCCAGCAGCCGAGACACAAAACACGAGCAGTACTTC. This translates into CASSRDTKHEQYF.

The V call is TRBV30, the J call TRBJ2-2, with 10 nucleotides matching TRBD1. Germline lookup yields CDR1 GTSNPN and CDR2 SVGIG (reference sequence). The V segment lost 2 bases and the J segment 4 bases; nucleotides outside the gene matches: 4. The CDR3 is 15 residues long. The CDR3: CAWSSGQGVTGELFF. CDR3 DNA: TGTGCCTGGAGTAGCGGACAGGGGGTCACCGGGGAGCTGTTTTTT.

This rearrangement joins TRBV5-4 to TRBJ2-7; D not certain. The germline V gene encodes CDR1 SGHNT and CDR2 YYREEE (reference sequence). Trimming shortened V by 3 bases and J by 2 bases, and 12 bases separated the two germline ends. CDR3 length: 14 amino acids. This chain's CDR3 is CASSYSGPTYEQYF. In DNA form, the CDR3 reads TGTGCCAGCAGCTATTCCGGGCCGACCTACGAGCAGTACTTC.